Below, 29 T cell receptor beta chains from the same sample are listed, as sequenced in a study of blood T cell repertoires in COVID-19. TCRdb's copy holds only in-frame clones and misses some; the assay was immunoSEQ multiplex PCR. The sample lists some 340,000 clones; approximately 82% were seen once. What was sequenced was peripheral blood. These receptors came from a man in his thirties or forties with active or convalescent COVID-19.

J is TRBJ2-7 and V is TRBV6-6; 9 bases map to TRBD1. V gave up 6 bases and J gave up 6 bases; unmatched junction bases: 9. Germline V CDR1 and CDR2: MNHNY, SVGAGI (reference sequence). The CDR3 consists of 14 residues. CDR3: CASSRDREISEQYF. Written as DNA, the CDR3 is TGTGCCAGCAGCAGGGACAGGGAAATAAGCGAGCAGTACTTC.

A single count supports this clone. V and J are TRBV12-5 and TRBJ1-4; D call uncertain. V shed 4 bases and J shed 0 bases, with 9 bases lying between them. This CDR3 contains 15 residues. The germline V gene encodes CDR1 LGHNT and CDR2 FRNRAP. This CDR3 is CASGSRGATNEKLFF. The CDR3 region has the DNA TGTGCTAGTGGTTCGCGGGGTGCAACTAATGAAAAACTGTTTTTT.

This clone was counted a few times. The chain combines TRBV6-5 with TRBJ1-1; tentatively, D is TRBD1 (5 bases). The V gene lost 5 bases and the J gene lost 6 bases, with 19 bases spanning the gap. The CDR3 totals 15 residues. Germline V gene data show CDR1 as MNHEY and CDR2 as SVGAGI. CDR3 in amino acids: CASSPLRGGEAEAFF. The DNA for the CDR3 is TGTGCCAGCAGTCCCCTCCGGGGGGGAGAGGCTGAAGCTTTCTTT.

This chain connects TRBV7-9 to TRBJ2-7, with D possibly being TRBD2 (6 bases). This CDR3 comprises 14 residues. Trimming removed 4 bases from V and 3 bases from J, with 13 bases in between. The germline V gene encodes CDR1 SEHNR and CDR2 FQNEAQ (reference sequence). CDR3: CASSSGTGDYEQYF. The CDR3, as DNA: TGTGCCAGCAGCTCCGGGACGGGGGACTACGAGCAGTACTTC.

Written as DNA, the CDR3 is TGTGCCAGCAGTCCCCGGACTAGCGGGGGGGGGTCCCAAGAGACCCAGTACTTC. This encodes CASSPRTSGGGSQETQYF. The genes are TRBV2 and TRBJ2-5; 15 bases match TRBD2. After removal of 5 bases from V and 1 base from J, the junction contained 8 bases not matched to a gene. Germline values: CDR1 SNHLY, CDR2 FYNNEI. This CDR3 has 18 amino acids.

V gene TRBV4-1 combines with J gene TRBJ1-6; TRBD1 matches at 9 bases. The V gene end was trimmed by 2 bases and the J gene end by 10 bases; junction bases not matched to a gene: 6. The CDR3 spans 15 residues. Germline V lookup: CDR1 MGHRA, CDR2 YSYEKL. The CDR3 DNA sequence: TGCGCCAGCAGCCAATTTACCGGGACAGGGTCACCCCTCCACTTT. Its translation: CASSQFTGTGSPLHF.

V and J are TRBV13 and TRBJ2-7; TRBD1 aligns across 9 bases. This CDR3 contains 15 residues. The junction had 6 bases not matched to a gene; V was cut back by 5 bases and J by 1 base. The germline V gene encodes CDR1 PRHDT and CDR2 FYEKMQ (reference sequence). CDR3 sequence (DNA): TGTGCCAGCAGCCCCGGGACAGGGACATCCTACGAGCAGTACTTC. Amino acids: CASSPGTGTSYEQYF.

The chain couples TRBV30 to TRBJ1-5; 8 bases agree with TRBD1. The germline CDR1 and CDR2 sequences are GTSNPN and SVGIG (reference sequence). V was clipped by 3 bases and J by 7 bases; unmatched bases: 5. This CDR3 contains 13 residues. The chain's CDR3 is CAWRKQGGQPQHF. In DNA, the CDR3 is TGTGCCTGGAGAAAACAGGGGGGCCAGCCCCAGCATTTT.

V and J are TRBV6-2 or TRBV6-3 and TRBJ2-2; no clear D gene. Germline V lookup: CDR1 MNHEY, CDR2 SVGEGT. V shed 4 bases and J shed 1 base, with 4 bases lying between them. This CDR3 comprises 13 residues. The CDR3: CASSSLNTGELFF. DNA of the CDR3: TGTGCCAGCAGTTCCCTGAACACCGGGGAGCTGTTTTTT.

The chain couples TRBV27 to TRBJ2-1; 9 bases are shared with TRBD1. CDR1 and CDR2 from the germline V gene are MNHEY and SMNVEV (reference sequence). V lost 8 bases and J lost 9; bases outside the gene matches: 8. This CDR3 comprises 13 residues. CDR3 sequence reads: CASGIQGASEQFF. The CDR3 bases are TGTGCCAGCGGAATACAGGGGGCTAGTGAGCAGTTCTTC.

This chain joins TRBV3-1 (or the pseudogene TRBV3-2) and TRBJ1-1, with D uncertain. V lost 3 bases and J lost 7, with 15 bases in between. Germline V lookup: CDR1 LGHDT, CDR2 YNNKEL (reference sequence). CDR3 length: 14 residues. CDR3 in DNA: TGTGCCAGCAGCCACCGTGACTGGTCCGGTGAAGCTTTCTTT. It translates to CASSHRDWSGEAFF.

The gene calls are TRBV4-2 and TRBJ2-1, with 9 bases identical to TRBD2. This CDR3 contains 17 residues. V gave up 1 base and J gave up 4 bases; unmatched junction bases: 8. Germline lookup yields CDR1 LGHNA and CDR2 YNFKEQ. The CDR3 sequence: CASSQGGRLAGYNEQFF. DNA for the CDR3: TGTGCCAGCAGCCAAGGGGGTCGGCTAGCGGGGTACAATGAGCAGTTCTTC.

The chain couples TRBV5-1 to TRBJ1-6; D remains ambiguous. Germline CDR1 reads SGHRS; CDR2 reads YFSETQ. Trimming removed 4 bases from V and 7 bases from J, with 3 bases in between. The CDR3 runs to 11 residues. CDR3 in DNA: TGCGCCAGCAGCCAGAATTCACCCCTCCACTTT. It is translated as CASSQNSPLHF.

The chain has TRBV11-3 and TRBJ2-7; 7 nucleotides match TRBD1. The CDR3 consists of 11 residues. With V trimmed by 4 bases and J by 12 bases, 6 bases remained unmatched. The germline CDR1 and CDR2 sequences are SGHNT and YENEEA. CDR3 nucleotides: TGTGCCAGCAGCTCCCGACAGGGATCGTACTTC. This encodes CASSSRQGSYF.

This rearrangement joins TRBV14 to TRBJ2-5; no clear D gene. V was trimmed by 8 bases and J by 5 bases, leaving 6 bases between them. The CDR3 loop spans 10 amino acids. Germline V lookup: CDR1 SGHDN, CDR2 FVKESK. CDR3 protein: CASPRETQYF. The CDR3 region has the DNA TGTGCCAGCCCCCGGGAGACCCAGTACTTC. Looking up the rest from reference TRBV14 and TRBJ2-5 gives the full variable domain: EAGVTQFPSHSVIEKGQTVTLRCDPISGHDNLYWYRRVMGKEIKFLLHFVKESKQDESGMPNNRFLAERTGGTYSTLKVQPAELEDSGVYFCASPRETQYFGPGTRLLVL.

This chain joins TRBV7-2 and TRBJ1-2; perhaps TRBD1 as D (5 bases). CDR3 length: 14 amino acids. Looked up from germline, CDR1 is SGHTA and CDR2 is FQGNSA. Between the trimmed V and J ends, which lost 0 bases and 6 bases, there was a span of 11 bases. The DNA of the CDR3 is TGTGCCAGCAGCTTAGCGCCGGGAGGGGATGGCTACACCTTC. Encoded protein: CASSLAPGGDGYTF. Complete variable domain (other parts from reference TRBV7-2 and TRBJ1-2): GAGVSQSPSNKVTEKGKDVELRCDPISGHTALYWYRQSLGQGLEFLIYFQGNSAPDKSGLPSDRFSAERTGGSVSTLTIQRTQQEDSAVYLCASSLAPGGDGYTFGSGTRLTVV.

The chain carries TRBV6-6 and TRBJ2-7, with TRBD1 matching over 12 bases. Germline assignment: CDR1 MNHNY and CDR2 SVGAGI (reference sequence). After removal of 10 bases from V and 4 bases from J, the junction contained 8 bases not matched to a gene. CDR3 length: 14 amino acids. The CDR3 protein is CAISGTGGRYEQYF. CDR3 sequence (DNA): TGTGCCATCTCCGGGACAGGGGGCAGGTACGAGCAGTACTTC.

The gene calls are TRBV11-2 and TRBJ2-1; possible D gene TRBD2, 6 bases. CDR1 SGHAT and CDR2 FQNNGV come from the germline V gene. Trimming shortened V by 0 bases and J by 7 bases, and 10 bases separated the two germline ends. The CDR3 has 14 residues. CDR3: CASSLDIAGNEQFF. CDR3 coding DNA: TGTGCCAGCAGCTTAGATATTGCGGGGAATGAGCAGTTCTTC.

The chain carries TRBV19 and TRBJ2-2; D is perhaps TRBD2 (5 bases). Trimming removed 5 bases at V and 5 bases at J, with 24 bases between. The CDR3 has 18 amino acids. Germline V gene data show CDR1 as LNHDA and CDR2 as SQIVND (reference sequence). Written as DNA, the CDR3 is TGTGCCAGTAGTTTCAACCGGGCCCGAACCGGAGGAACCGGGGAGCTGTTTTTT. Translating it yields CASSFNRARTGGTGELFF.

The chain carries TRBV5-1 and TRBJ2-1; 10 nucleotides line up with TRBD2. The J segment lost 8 bases and the V segment lost 4 bases, leaving 6 bases of the junction unmatched. The CDR3 loop spans 14 amino acids. CDR1 and CDR2 (germline): SGHRS, YFSETQ. CDR3 protein: CASSLEREGDEQFF. CDR3 coding DNA: TGCGCCAGCAGCCTCGAGCGGGAGGGGGATGAGCAGTTCTTC.

Only one count was recorded for this clone. The rearrangement uses TRBV28 and TRBJ1-4, with unresolved D. Trimming removed 9 bases at V and 4 bases at J, with 12 bases between. CDR3 length: 13 residues. Germline V CDR1 and CDR2: MDHEN, SYDVKM. The CDR3 region has the DNA TGTGCCAGTTACAGAAAAGTTAATGAAAAACTGTTTTTT. This sequence encodes CASYRKVNEKLFF.

The rearrangement links TRBV6-5 to TRBJ1-5; tentative D call: TRBD1 (6 bases). Germline assignment: CDR1 MNHEY and CDR2 SVGAGI. This CDR3 has 13 amino acids. Trimming removed 5 bases at V and 4 bases at J, with 9 bases between. For the CDR3, the DNA is TGTGCCAGCAGTAACGACAGGAATCAGCCCCAGCATTTT. Residues: CASSNDRNQPQHF.

The gene calls are TRBV7-9 and TRBJ2-1; TRBD2 aligns across 8 bases. There are 17 residues in the CDR3. The ends lost 5 bases at V and 5 bases at J; junction bases unmatched: 14. Germline V lookup: CDR1 SEHNR, CDR2 FQNEAQ (reference sequence). CDR3 DNA: TGTGCCAGCAGCGCTTCCTCACTAGCGGCCCTTGACAATGAGCAGTTCTTC. It codes for CASSASSLAALDNEQFF.

The chain has TRBV4-3 and TRBJ1-1; no clear D gene. This CDR3 has 16 amino acids. The ends were cut back, 4 bases at V and 7 bases at J, with 22 bases in the middle. The V gene's germline CDR1 is LGHNA and CDR2 YSLEER. The CDR3 bases are TGCGCCAGCAGCCTAGGCCTAGACGGATCCCATTATGAAGCTTTCTTT. Its protein is CASSLGLDGSHYEAFF.

This chain uses TRBV5-1 with TRBJ2-7, with TRBD2 matching 12 bases. The germline V gene has CDR1 SGHRS and CDR2 YFSETQ. V dropped 3 bases and J dropped 2; count of bases not matched to a gene: 3. CDR3 length: 15 residues. The CDR3 region has the DNA TGCGCCAGCAGCTCCGGACTAGCGGGAACCTACGAGCAGTACTTC. This sequence encodes CASSSGLAGTYEQYF.

The J gene is TRBJ2-1, the V gene TRBV14; 9 positions agree with TRBD2. This CDR3 has 16 residues. Germline CDR1 SGHDN, CDR2 FVKESK. V dropped 1 base and J dropped 3; count of bases not matched to a gene: 4. DNA for the CDR3: TGTGCCAGCAGCCAAGTTCCTAGCGGGAACTACAATGAGCAGTTCTTC. Its translation is CASSQVPSGNYNEQFF. Using reference TRBV14 and TRBJ2-1 for the parts outside the CDR3, the full variable domain is EAGVTQFPSHSVIEKGQTVTLRCDPISGHDNLYWYRRVMGKEIKFLLHFVKESKQDESGMPNNRFLAERTGGTYSTLKVQPAELEDSGVYFCASSQVPSGNYNEQFFGPGTRLTVL.

This chain joins TRBV11-2 and TRBJ1-1, with TRBD1 matching over 7 bases. Germline V lookup: CDR1 SGHAT, CDR2 FQNNGV. Losses at the gene ends were 6 bases for V and 7 bases for J; bases not matched to a gene: 14. The CDR3 is made up of 15 amino acids. CDR3 loop: CASRPLRGARSEAFF. As DNA, the CDR3 is TGTGCCAGCAGACCCCTCAGGGGGGCTAGGAGTGAAGCTTTCTTT.

The chain links TRBV9 to TRBJ2-7; 8 nucleotides align to TRBD2. V was pared by 0 bases and J by 6 bases, with 8 bases of the junction left unmatched. This CDR3 spans 15 amino acids. Germline CDR1 and CDR2: SGDLS and YYNGEE. DNA for the CDR3: TGTGCCAGCAGCGTAGGTCCTGCGGGGGGTGCCGAGCAGTACTTC. Residues: CASSVGPAGGAEQYF.

V usage is TRBV2 and J usage is TRBJ2-1, with 15 bases that match TRBD2. Trimming removed 7 bases from V and 0 bases from J; junction bases left unmatched: 13. There are 20 residues in the CDR3. Per germline, CDR1 SNHLY and CDR2 FYNNEI. In DNA form, the CDR3 reads TGTGCCAGCACCCAGGGACTAGCGGGAGGCCGTGGGGCCTCCTACAATGAGCAGTTCTTC. Its protein product is CASTQGLAGGRGASYNEQFF.